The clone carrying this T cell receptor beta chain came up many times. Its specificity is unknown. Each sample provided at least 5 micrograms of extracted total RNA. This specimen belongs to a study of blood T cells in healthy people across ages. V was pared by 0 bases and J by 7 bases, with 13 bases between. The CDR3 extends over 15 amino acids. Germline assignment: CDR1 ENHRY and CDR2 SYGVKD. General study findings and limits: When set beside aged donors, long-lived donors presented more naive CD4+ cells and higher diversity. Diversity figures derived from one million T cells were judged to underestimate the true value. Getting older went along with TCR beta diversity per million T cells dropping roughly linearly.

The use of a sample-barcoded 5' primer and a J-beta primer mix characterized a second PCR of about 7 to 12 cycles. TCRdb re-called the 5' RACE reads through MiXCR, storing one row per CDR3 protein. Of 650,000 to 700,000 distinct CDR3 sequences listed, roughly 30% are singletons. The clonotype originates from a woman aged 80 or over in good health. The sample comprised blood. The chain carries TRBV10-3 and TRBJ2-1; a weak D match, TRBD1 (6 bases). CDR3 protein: CAISESGQSGNEQFF. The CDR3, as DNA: TGTGCCATCAGTGAGTCAGGACAGTCGGGGAATGAGCAGTTCTTC.